This T cell receptor beta chain was recovered during a study of vaccination and CD4 T cells after COVID-19. Overall study: Comprising six males and four females, the convalescent participants counted two Hispanic individuals among them. No peptide, an HIV-1 Nef pool, or a CEFX pool was what each control culture received.

This sample's treatment: approximately 11-day PBMC culture with coronavirus spike peptide pools or control peptides (ViraFEST assay). This CDR3 is 14 amino acids long. The V end lost 7 bases, the J end lost 3 bases, and 15 bases lay between the germline ends. CD4+ T cells that had been cultured provided DNA sequenced with the Oncomine TCR Beta short-read assay. TCRdb re-analysed the PCR reads in MiXCR, keeping a single row per CDR3 protein. The sample consists of over 15,000 distinct CDR3 sequences, about 35% of them appearing once. In this sample, this clonotype turned up a few times. The antigen remains undetermined.

Material for sequencing was cultured CD4+ T cells from blood. The source of this sequence is a human donor with COVID-19. The rearrangement links TRBV12-3 or TRBV12-4 to TRBJ1-2, with D tentatively TRBD1 (5 bases). The CDR3 sequence: CASTVWGKDYGYTF. The CDR3 coding sequence is TGTGCCAGCACCGTTTGGGGGAAGGACTATGGCTACACCTTC.